The rows below give T cell receptor beta chains drawn from one sample of a study of identifying expanded T cells in peripheral blood. Sequencing was performed with immunoSEQ multiplex PCR; in TCRdb, only in-frame clones are kept and a portion is missing. Of approximately 120,000 clones in the sample, approximately 80% were seen once. Sequencing was performed on blood. These receptors were obtained from a person aged 18 to 75 in good health. CDR3s include the opening cysteine and the closing phenylalanine or tryptophan.

>15|TRBV11-3|TRBJ2-1
CASSFTGGINNEQFF
>16|TRBV7-9|TRBJ1-2
CASSSTGAPVFYGYTF
>15|TRBV11-1|TRBJ2-7
CASSSPWDTSYEQYF
>16|TRBV4-3|TRBJ2-7
CASSLGTGMSSYEQYF
>14|TRBV30|TRBJ2-2
CAWTLSGATGELFF
>16|TRBV6-5|TRBJ1-5
CASSFRGTGGDQPQHF
>15|TRBV9|TRBJ2-7
CASSVGGQGRNEQYF
>11|TRBV20-1|TRBJ1-1
CSATVLTEAFF
>18|TRBV27|TRBJ1-2
CASSLRGPDRASRAGYTF
>17|TRBV18|TRBJ2-5
CASSPPTRVRGRETQYF
>14|TRBV27|TRBJ1-5
CASSFYGGDQPQHF
>16|TRBV7-8|TRBJ2-3
CASSLKAGGRTDTQYF
>12|TRBV29-1|TRBJ1-1
CSVGTGNTEAFF
>17|TRBV2|TRBJ2-2
CASLKSNIARNTGELFF
>14|TRBV7-2|TRBJ1-5
CASSFRGNNQPQHF
>14|TRBV11-2|TRBJ2-1
CASSWTGPYNEQFF
>13|TRBV7-9|TRBJ1-1
CASSDQGNTEAFF
>15|TRBV18|TRBJ2-7
CASSSWAGEGYEQYF
>13|TRBV5-1|TRBJ1-2
CASSLATVDGYTF
>15|TRBV7-3|TRBJ2-1
CASSLPTGDGNEQFF
>15|TRBV6-5|TRBJ2-7
CASSYSAGHSYEQYF
>17|TRBV9|TRBJ2-2
CASSVAGTGRYLGELFF
>14|TRBV5-1|TRBJ2-2
CASSTGSNTGELFF
>14|TRBV5-1|TRBJ2-3
CASSSEKFTDTQYF
>19|TRBV15|TRBJ2-2
CATSRGPGTGGAGPGELFF
>14|TRBV7-9|TRBJ1-5
CASSLGQGGQPQHF
>14|TRBV4-1|TRBJ1-3
CASTQRFSGNTIYF
>14|TRBV6-1|TRBJ2-6
CASSVSSGANVLTF
>17|TRBV10-2|TRBJ2-3
CASSGGLAGLLTDTQYF
>14|TRBV7-9|TRBJ2-1
CASSLVGRHNEQFF
>13|TRBV29-1|TRBJ1-1
CSARDRSTTEAFF
>13|TRBV7-3|TRBJ2-7
CASSLYTGDEQYF
>16|TRBV7-9|TRBJ1-6
CASSLDPDSYNSPLHF
>12|TRBV6-5|TRBJ2-7
CASSFGSYEQYF
>12|TRBV9|TRBJ2-5
CASSKSGVTQYF
>14|TRBV10-3|TRBJ1-2
CAISGGTGDYGYTF
>15|TRBV4-3|TRBJ1-3
CASSQGSYSGNTIYF
>16|TRBV7-8|TRBJ2-7
CASSPRDRRYSYEQYF
>16|TRBV7-9|TRBJ2-5
CASSPPARGGQETQYF
>15|TRBV6-5|TRBJ1-1
CASSYSAGQGAEAFF
>17|TRBV25-1|TRBJ1-2
CASSGRISGTANYGYTF
>14|TRBV6-1|TRBJ2-7
CASSEVPGAGEQYF
>11|TRBV10-3|TRBJ1-1
CAISEGTEAFF
>14|TRBV19|TRBJ1-2
CASSIGLDRDAYTF